The 28 T cell receptor beta chains below were found in one sample sequenced in a study of CD8 T cells in ankylosing spondylitis. Study observations and caveats: A motif of eight highly homologous TCR beta variants was seen as apparently characteristic of ankylosing spondylitis blood.

MiXCR, applied by TCRdb to the 5' RACE reads, yields one record per CDR3 protein. Of fewer than 650,000 distinct CDR3 sequences in the sample, roughly 13% were seen once. Antigens of these TCRs are unknown. Sequences were obtained from blood, either unsorted or a sorted T cell fraction (not recorded which). The origin of the receptors is a male donor with ankylosing spondylitis.

This clonotype has just a few counts. V is TRBV5-1 and J is TRBJ2-7, with TRBD2 matching 13 bases. Germline V CDR1 and CDR2: SGHRS, YFSETQ. This CDR3 region has 15 residues. The J segment lost 6 bases and the V segment lost 2 bases, leaving 5 bases of the junction unmatched. The CDR3 nucleotides are TGCGCCAGCAGCTTTGGGGGACTAGCGGGATCCGAGCAGTACGTC. Translation gives CASSFGGLAGSEQYV.

This clonotype was detected a few times. This chain joins TRBV18 and TRBJ1-1; D might be TRBD1 (6 bases). The germline V gene has CDR1 KGHSH and CDR2 LQKENI. The ends were cut back, 3 bases at V and 0 bases at J, with 11 bases in the middle. The CDR3 is 15 amino acids. CDR3 region: CASSPPTGLNTEAFF. The DNA of the CDR3 is TGTGCCAGCTCACCTCCGACAGGATTGAACACTGAAGCTTTCTTT.

This clonotype was observed at least ten times. The chain has TRBV4-2 and TRBJ1-5; D perhaps matches TRBD1 (5 bases). The germline V gene has CDR1 LGHNA and CDR2 YNFKEQ. CDR3 size: 15 residues. V shed 1 base and J shed 3 bases, with 10 bases lying between them. In DNA form, the CDR3 reads TGTGCCAGCAGCCAAGTGAGTGGGGCCAATCAGCCCCAGCATTTT. It encodes CASSQVSGANQPQHF.

CDR3: CASSYSQGSEKLFF. CDR3 DNA sequence: TGTGCCAGCAGTTACTCGCAGGGTTCTGAAAAACTGTTTTTT. The rearrangement links TRBV6-5 to TRBJ1-4; D might be TRBD1 (5 bases). V gave up 0 bases and J gave up 7 bases, with 9 bases separating them. This CDR3 is 14 amino acids long. Germline V CDR1 and CDR2: MNHEY, SVGAGI.

V is TRBV5-1 and J is TRBJ2-1; D could derive from TRBD1 or TRBD2 (5 bases each). The CDR3 totals 14 residues. The germline CDR1 and CDR2 sequences are SGHRS and YFSETQ. Deletions cut 0 bases from V and 9 bases from J, with 13 bases between. CDR3 sequence reads: CASSLDEGRGEQFF. The CDR3 DNA sequence: TGCGCCAGCAGCTTGGACGAGGGACGGGGTGAGCAGTTCTTC.

This clonotype came up many times. The chain has TRBV12-3 or TRBV12-4 and TRBJ2-7; 12 bases match TRBD1. CDR3 size: 13 residues. The V segment lost 5 bases and the J segment 11 bases; nucleotides outside the gene matches: 7. The CDR3 region has the DNA TGTGCCAGCAGTCCCAGGGACAGGGGGCAAAAGTACTTC. Translated, it gives CASSPRDRGQKYF.

The rearrangement joins TRBV28 to TRBJ2-3; the match to TRBD1 covers 7 bases. Germline assignment: CDR1 MDHEN and CDR2 SYDVKM. The CDR3 sequence is 15 residues long. V gave up 6 bases and J gave up 0 bases; unmatched junction bases: 6. In DNA, the CDR3 is TGTGCCAGCAGAACCGGGACAGATAGCACAGATACGCAGTATTTT. Translation: CASRTGTDSTDTQYF. Based on the CDR3 plus reference TRBV28 and TRBJ2-3, the full variable domain is DVKVTQSSRYLVKRTGEKVFLECVQDMDHENMFWYRQDPGLGLRLIYFSYDVKMKEKGDIPEGYSVSREKKERFSLILESASTNQTSMYLCASRTGTDSTDTQYFGPGTRLTVL.

In DNA, the CDR3 is TGTGCCAGCAGCGCGGACAGAAACAACTATGGCTACACCTTC. Translating gives CASSADRNNYGYTF. The chain joins TRBV7-2 to TRBJ1-2, with TRBD1 as a possible D gene (6 bases). The CDR3 spans 14 residues. The germline CDR1 and CDR2 sequences are SGHTA and FQGNSA. Trimming shortened V by 5 bases and J by 2 bases, and 12 bases separated the two germline ends. The whole variable domain, filled in from reference TRBV7-2 and TRBJ1-2, reads GAGVSQSPSNKVTEKGKDVELRCDPISGHTALYWYRQSLGQGLEFLIYFQGNSAPDKSGLPSDRFSAERTGGSVSTLTIQRTQQEDSAVYLCASSADRNNYGYTFGSGTRLTVV.

This clonotype was seen at least ten times. The rearrangement joins TRBV4-2 to TRBJ2-7, with 7 positions matching TRBD2. The CDR3 is made up of 15 amino acids. Trimming cost V 0 bases and J 2 bases; bases outside gene matches: 4. Germline values: CDR1 LGHNA, CDR2 YNFKEQ. In DNA, the CDR3 is TGTGCCAGCAGCCAAGATGGGGGGGGAGCCTACGAGCAGTACTTC. This gives the protein CASSQDGGGAYEQYF.

Only a few counts were recorded for this clonotype. This chain uses TRBV20-1 with TRBJ2-1; 7 bases map to TRBD2. V gave up 4 bases and J gave up 5 bases; unmatched junction bases: 11. Germline V gene data show CDR1 as DFQATT and CDR2 as SNEGSKA (reference sequence). The CDR3 sequence is 15 residues long. The CDR3 nucleotides read TGCAGTGCTATGCGGCCGGGCGGGAGAGACAATGAGCAGTTCTTC. Its protein product is CSAMRPGGRDNEQFF.

The chain's CDR3 is CSARDASGRASNEQFF. The CDR3 nucleotides are TGCAGTGCTAGAGATGCGAGCGGGAGAGCCTCTAATGAGCAGTTCTTC. V and J are TRBV20-1 and TRBJ2-1; 8 nucleotides line up with TRBD2. Trimming removed 0 bases from V and 7 bases from J; junction bases left unmatched: 11. Germline V gene sequence: CDR1 DFQATT, CDR2 SNEGSKA (reference sequence). There are 16 residues in the CDR3.

This clonotype has at least ten counts. The V gene is TRBV5-1, the J gene TRBJ2-3; D unresolved. The CDR3 covers 14 residues. The V gene lost 4 bases and the J gene lost 1 base, with 10 bases spanning the gap. CDR1 is SGHRS and CDR2 is YFSETQ in the germline V gene. CDR3 loop: CASSGSGRTDTQYF. CDR3 in DNA: TGCGCCAGCAGCGGATCGGGTCGCACAGATACGCAGTATTTT.

This clonotype has a count of ten or more. V usage is TRBV12-3 or TRBV12-4 and J usage is TRBJ1-5; TRBD1 matches 9 bases. V lost 7 bases and J lost 7; bases outside the gene matches: 8. This CDR3 has 14 residues. The CDR3 spells CASTRDRVDQPQHF. The CDR3 DNA reads TGTGCCAGCACCAGGGACAGGGTAGACCAGCCCCAGCATTTT.

V is TRBV4-1 and J is TRBJ2-1; 8 bases are a match to TRBD2. The germline V gene encodes CDR1 MGHRA and CDR2 YSYEKL. The CDR3 runs to 18 residues. V shed 3 bases, J shed 4 bases, and the junction held 14 bases outside the gene matches. CDR3 nucleotide sequence: TGCGCCAGCAGCCACCCCGTCGGTGCGGGAGGCCCTTACAATGAGCAGTTCTTC. Protein sequence: CASSHPVGAGGPYNEQFF.

This rearrangement joins TRBV5-1 to TRBJ2-5; 9 nucleotides line up with TRBD1. J gave up 1 base and V 2 bases, and 3 bases lay outside the gene matches. CDR3 length: 15 residues. In germline, CDR1 is SGHRS, CDR2 YFSETQ. CDR3 bases: TGCGCCAGCAGCTTCGGGGACAGGGCCCAAGAGACCCAGTACTTC. Encoded protein: CASSFGDRAQETQYF.

The chain carries TRBV2 and TRBJ2-7; maybe TRBD1 (6 bases). The length of the CDR3 is 13 residues. Germline assignment: CDR1 SNHLY and CDR2 FYNNEI. Trimming left V 5 bases short and J 2 bases short, with 10 bases between. This chain's CDR3 is CASSNTGTYEQYF. The DNA of the CDR3 is TGTGCCAGCAGTAACACAGGGACCTACGAGCAGTACTTC.

The chain links TRBV11-2 to TRBJ1-6; D unclear. The germline V gene encodes CDR1 SGHAT and CDR2 FQNNGV. The CDR3 consists of 16 residues. The V end was cut by 3 bases, the J end by 2 bases, with 11 bases between. The CDR3 sequence: CASSLEESTYNSPLHF. As DNA, the CDR3 is TGTGCCAGCAGCTTGGAGGAGAGCACCTATAATTCACCCCTCCACTTT.

Note on this clonotype: Mismatch with germline at one junction end may stem from a read error. This chain connects TRBV24-1 to TRBJ2-1, with D perhaps matching TRBD2 (6 bases). Germline V CDR1 and CDR2: KGHDR, SFDVKD. There are 15 residues in the CDR3. The DNA for the CDR3 is TGTGCCACCAGCGATTTAGCGGAGAAAAACAATGAGCAGTTCTTC. Its protein product is CATSDLAEKNNEQFF.

In this sample, this clonotype turned up a few times. This chain joins TRBV20-1 and TRBJ2-1, with 8 bases matching TRBD2. Unmatched junction bases numbered 1, after V lost 3 bases and J lost 0 bases. Germline CDR1 reads DFQATT; CDR2 reads SNEGSKA (reference sequence). This CDR3 is 14 amino acids long. CDR3 region: CSARAGGSYNEQFF. CDR3 coding DNA: TGCAGTGCTAGGGCGGGAGGCTCCTACAATGAGCAGTTCTTC.

This clonotype was counted a few times. This chain joins TRBV5-1 and TRBJ2-7, with D tentatively TRBD1 (5 bases). There are 14 residues in the CDR3. CDR1 and CDR2 (germline): SGHRS, YFSETQ. V lost 3 bases and J lost 0, with 10 bases in between. CDR3 in amino acids: CASSSDSASYEQYF. The DNA of the CDR3 is TGCGCCAGCAGCTCCGACAGCGCCTCCTACGAGCAGTACTTC. Complete variable domain (other parts from reference TRBV5-1 and TRBJ2-7): KAGVTQTPRYLIKTRGQQVTLSCSPISGHRSVSWYQQTPGQGLQFLFEYFSETQRNKGNFPGRFSGRQFSNSRSEMNVSTLELGDSALYLCASSSDSASYEQYFGPGTRLTVT.

J is TRBJ2-1 and V is TRBV11-1; D remains unclear. The germline V gene has CDR1 SGHAT and CDR2 FQDESV (reference sequence). The CDR3 has 14 amino acids. The V gene lost 5 bases and the J gene lost 10 bases, with 18 bases spanning the gap. CDR3 nucleotides: TGTGCCAGCAGCCCCCCCGCCGTTAGTGGCGAGCAGTTCTTC. Its translation is CASSPPAVSGEQFF.

The chain combines TRBV7-9 with TRBJ2-5, with D perhaps TRBD1 (5 bases). Germline CDR1 is SEHNR and CDR2 is FQNEAQ (reference sequence). The ends were cut back, 6 bases at V and 1 base at J, with 12 bases in the middle. There are 14 residues in the CDR3. The CDR3 loop is CASRATASQETQYF. CDR3 DNA sequence: TGTGCCAGCAGGGCGACAGCTTCCCAAGAGACCCAGTACTTC.

This rearrangement joins TRBV5-1 to TRBJ2-7; D not certain. Germline V lookup: CDR1 SGHRS, CDR2 YFSETQ. V shed 1 base and J shed 5 bases, with 16 bases lying between them. The CDR3 is 15 residues long. Here the CDR3 reads CASSLTNRFLNEQYF. The CDR3 nucleotides are TGCGCCAGCAGCTTGACTAACCGTTTTCTGAACGAGCAGTACTTC.

This clonotype was seen only a few times. The chain recombines TRBV7-2 with TRBJ1-1, with 8 bases matching TRBD1. Germline-derived CDR1 and CDR2 are SGHTA and FQGNSA. The CDR3 extends over 14 amino acids. V lost 5 bases and J lost 5; bases outside the gene matches: 7. CDR3 DNA sequence: TGTGCCAGCAGCCTCAGGGGGCCGGGGACTGAAGCTTTCTTT. Its translation is CASSLRGPGTEAFF.

This clonotype showed up just a few times. J is TRBJ1-6 and V is TRBV3-1; D is perhaps TRBD1 (6 bases). CDR3 length equals 14 residues. Between the trimmed V and J ends, which lost 4 bases and 7 bases, there was a span of 11 bases. Germline lookup yields CDR1 LGHDT and CDR2 YNNKEL (reference sequence). The CDR3 region has the DNA TGTGCCAGCAGCCGGGGGACAAACAATTCACCCCTCCACTTT. Translated: CASSRGTNNSPLHF. Using reference TRBV3-1 and TRBJ1-6 for the parts outside the CDR3, the full variable domain is DTAVSQTPKYLVTQMGNDKSIKCEQNLGHDTMYWYKQDSKKFLKIMFSYNNKELIINETVPNRFSPKSPDKAHLNLHINSLELGDSAVYFCASSRGTNNSPLHFGNGTRLTVT.

In this sample, this clonotype turned up a few times. J is TRBJ1-3 and V is TRBV6-1; D is unclear. This CDR3 spans 12 amino acids. Trimming left V 8 bases short and J 6 bases short, with 11 bases between. CDR1 is MNHNS and CDR2 is SASEGT in the germline V gene. Written as DNA, the CDR3 is TGTGCCAGCGAGGGTGTTTCAAACACCATATATTTT. This gives the protein CASEGVSNTIYF.

The table lists this clonotype with a few counts. The J gene is TRBJ2-2, the V gene TRBV27; 7 bases fit TRBD1. Germline trimming cut 5 bases from V and 0 bases from J; bases unmatched to any gene: 9. Germline lookup yields CDR1 MNHEY and CDR2 SMNVEV (reference sequence). This CDR3 has 17 residues. Here the CDR3 reads CASSHTSGTANTGELFF. Written as DNA, the CDR3 is TGTGCCAGCAGTCACACTTCCGGGACAGCGAACACCGGGGAGCTGTTTTTT.

Here the CDR3 reads CASSSSASYGGTDTQYF. The CDR3, as DNA: TGTGCCAGCAGTTCCAGCGCATCTTACGGTGGCACAGATACGCAGTATTTT. J is TRBJ2-3 and V is TRBV27, with D unresolved. V gave up 4 bases and J gave up 1 base, with 18 bases separating them. The germline gives CDR1 MNHEY, CDR2 SMNVEV (reference sequence). The CDR3 runs to 17 residues.